This is a list of T cell receptor beta chains from one sample in a study of blood T cells in healthy people across ages. MiXCR was run by TCRdb on the 5' RACE reads, yielding one entry per CDR3 protein. Of some 930,000 distinct CDR3 sequences in the sample, about 27% were seen once. These records were also assigned to another study, of T cells of mothers and their children.

The source material was blood. The receptor set was obtained from a woman aged 40 to 55 in good health. The conserved cysteine and the conserved F or W are not part of the CDR3 here. Fields, in order: V gene, CDR3 protein.

v_gene: TRBV5-1; CDR3aa: ASSLGPMSEDTQY
v_gene: TRBV12-3/TRBV12-4; CDR3aa: ASIGREMGLAKNIQY
v_gene: TRBV5-6; CDR3aa: ASSSAMWEQY
v_gene: TRBV28; CDR3aa: ASSPQSWRGVYEQY
v_gene: TRBV28; CDR3aa: ASSFSGLATNEKLF
v_gene: TRBV7-3; CDR3aa: ASSLTIPNGEQF
v_gene: TRBV9; CDR3aa: ASSEGGIDEKLF
v_gene: TRBV11-2; CDR3aa: ASRSWGGLDNEQF
v_gene: TRBV20-1; CDR3aa: SAGPPARITQETQY
v_gene: TRBV5-1; CDR3aa: ASSRDRTRTDTQY
v_gene: TRBV9; CDR3aa: ASSVEVAGGQETQY
v_gene: TRBV7-2; CDR3aa: ASSLGVGVYGYT
v_gene: TRBV28; CDR3aa: ASRPPRGLTYEQY
v_gene: TRBV20-1; CDR3aa: SASGRAIYEQY
v_gene: TRBV29-1; CDR3aa: SVWTGGNTEAF
v_gene: TRBV5-1; CDR3aa: ASTMAGGKETQY
v_gene: TRBV15; CDR3aa: ATSLWTGRYGQY
v_gene: TRBV29-1; CDR3aa: SVEALAVNEQF
v_gene: TRBV5-1; CDR3aa: ASSLGGQGLGYT
v_gene: TRBV6-1; CDR3aa: ASSEIVRGLLSYEQY
v_gene: TRBV5-1; CDR3aa: ASSAGDSPLH
v_gene: TRBV7-2; CDR3aa: ASSFYDRGFYGYT
v_gene: TRBV30; CDR3aa: AWAYSGDQPQH
v_gene: TRBV28; CDR3aa: ASSSPGTPGNTIY
v_gene: TRBV7-6; CDR3aa: ASSRGVAGDEQF
v_gene: TRBV6-5; CDR3aa: ASSMGPLYGYT
v_gene: TRBV5-6; CDR3aa: ASSFSGGYAEAF
v_gene: TRBV5-1; CDR3aa: ASSLGQDYNEQF
v_gene: TRBV28; CDR3aa: ASSPGVLSGNTIY
v_gene: TRBV9; CDR3aa: ASSTRDIIYGYT
v_gene: TRBV4-1; CDR3aa: ASSGHARNQPQH
v_gene: TRBV5-5; CDR3aa: ASTPNLRDSMNTEAF
v_gene: TRBV4-1; CDR3aa: ASSHEGSLGQRHYGYT
v_gene: TRBV4-1; CDR3aa: ASSQGSGREF
v_gene: TRBV15; CDR3aa: ATSRDAGAGRWNEQF
v_gene: TRBV12-3/TRBV12-4; CDR3aa: ASSGLGPTGELF
v_gene: TRBV27; CDR3aa: ASRTDRGGYGYT
v_gene: TRBV4-3; CDR3aa: ASSRSDGPNTEAF
v_gene: TRBV12-3/TRBV12-4; CDR3aa: ASSSPPMKQY
v_gene: TRBV7-9; CDR3aa: ASSLLGQASYNKQF
v_gene: TRBV10-3; CDR3aa: AIRGDRDPNYEQY
v_gene: TRBV4-1; CDR3aa: ASSQGRNRDRGYEQY